Described below is a single TCR beta chain sequence and its context. The record originates from a study of control samples from healthy donors and cancer patients. Here immunoSEQ multiplex PCR was the method, and the copy in TCRdb shows in-frame clones only, minus some. Of under 140,000 clones listed, 88% were seen once; the top ten hold around 4%. The CDR3 has 18 residues. Germline values: CDR1 SGHRS, CDR2 YFSETQ. V dropped 0 bases and J dropped 4 bases, with 22 bases sitting between them. Sequencing input: PBMCs. The V gene is TRBV5-1, the J gene TRBJ2-5; D possibly corresponds to TRBD2 (6 bases). The clonotype originates from a woman in her sixties with lung cancer. This CDR3 reads CASSLGTVAGLSGETQYF. The CDR3 region has the DNA TGCGCCAGCAGCTTGGGCACGGTGGCAGGACTATCGGGAGAGACCCAGTACTTC. Using reference TRBV5-1 and TRBJ2-5 for the parts outside the CDR3, the full variable domain is KAGVTQTPRYLIKTRGQQVTLSCSPISGHRSVSWYQQTPGQGLQFLFEYFSETQRNKGNFPGRFSGRQFSNSRSEMNVSTLELGDSALYLCASSLGTVAGLSGETQYFGPGTRLLVL.